The 14 T cell receptor beta chains reported below all come from one sample, sequenced in a study of blood T cell repertoires in COVID-19. Data came from immunoSEQ multiplex PCR; TCRdb stores just in-frame clones and leaves some out. The sample carries around 89,000 clones, about 91% recorded once. Sequencing was carried out using peripheral blood. All receptors come from a man aged 55-75 years with acute or convalescent COVID-19.

This clone has a single count. This chain connects TRBV4-1 to TRBJ2-7; D gene unclear. From germline, CDR1 is MGHRA and CDR2 YSYEKL. V was pared by 4 bases and J by 6 bases, with 16 bases between. The CDR3 is 14 amino acids. The CDR3: CASSPPSSPSEQYF. The DNA for the CDR3 is TGCGCCAGCAGCCCTCCCTCATCACCCAGCGAGCAGTACTTC.

The chain combines TRBV7-3 with TRBJ2-7; 9 bases align to TRBD2. CDR1 and CDR2 from the germline V gene are SGHTA and FQGTGA. The CDR3 extends over 14 amino acids. J gave up 6 bases and V 1 base, and 4 bases lay outside the gene matches. The CDR3 reads CASSLKVLAGEQYF. DNA for the CDR3: TGTGCCAGCAGCTTAAAGGTACTAGCGGGCGAGCAGTACTTC. Full variable domain (rest looked up from reference TRBV7-3 and TRBJ2-7): GAGVSQTPSNKVTEKGKYVELRCDPISGHTALYWYRQSLGQGPEFLIYFQGTGAADDSGLPNDRFFAVRPEGSVSTLKIQRTERGDSAVYLCASSLKVLAGEQYFGPGTRLTVT.

The chain links TRBV9 to TRBJ2-7; tentatively, D is TRBD1 (6 bases). The CDR3 is 14 amino acids. V lost 2 bases to trimming and J lost 5 bases, with 14 bases between them. Germline CDR1 reads SGDLS; CDR2 reads YYNGEE. The CDR3 is CASSVRDRFHEQYF. In DNA, the CDR3 is TGTGCCAGCAGCGTCCGTGACAGGTTCCACGAGCAGTACTTC.

The chain is built from TRBV28 and TRBJ1-5; D may be TRBD1 (6 bases). Per the germline V gene, CDR1 is MDHEN and CDR2 is SYDVKM. This CDR3 is built from 17 residues. Trimming shortened V by 4 bases and J by 1 base, and 17 bases separated the two germline ends. CDR3 sequence reads: CASSSERGSRSNQPQHF. CDR3 nucleotide sequence: TGTGCCAGCAGTTCGGAGAGGGGGAGTCGGAGCAATCAGCCCCAGCATTTT. Using reference TRBV28 and TRBJ1-5 for the parts outside the CDR3, the full variable domain is DVKVTQSSRYLVKRTGEKVFLECVQDMDHENMFWYRQDPGLGLRLIYFSYDVKMKEKGDIPEGYSVSREKKERFSLILESASTNQTSMYLCASSSERGSRSNQPQHFGDGTRLSIL.

The chain is built from TRBV10-1 and TRBJ2-1; TRBD1 aligns across 8 bases. CDR1 is WNHNN and CDR2 is SYGVQD in the germline V gene (reference sequence). The CDR3 runs to 14 residues. The trim removed 3 bases at V and 3 bases at J, leaving 1 base unmatched. CDR3 protein: CASSDRGRYNEQFF. CDR3 DNA: TGCGCCAGCAGTGACAGGGGGCGCTACAATGAGCAGTTCTTC.

In DNA, the CDR3 is TGTGCCAGCAGCCGGGGGGGTCCTTCCTACAATGAGCAGTTCTTC. Protein product: CASSRGGPSYNEQFF. V usage is TRBV9 and J usage is TRBJ2-1; the match to TRBD2 covers 8 bases. Germline V gene lookup returns CDR1 SGDLS and CDR2 YYNGEE. The CDR3 spans 15 residues. The V gene end was trimmed by 4 bases and the J gene end by 1 base; junction bases not matched to a gene: 4.

A single count supports this clone. V is TRBV12-3 or TRBV12-4 and J is TRBJ1-1; the D is unclear. This CDR3 has 13 residues. The V gene lost 5 bases and the J gene lost 1 base, with 8 bases spanning the gap. The CDR3 region has the DNA TGTGCCAGCAGTGTCAAATCGAACACTGAAGCTTTCTTT. Translation gives CASSVKSNTEAFF.

This clone was counted a few times. The genes are TRBV9 and TRBJ1-1, with no clear D. The CDR3 contains 14 residues. Germline V gene sequence: CDR1 SGDLS, CDR2 YYNGEE. V shed 3 bases and J shed 0 bases, with 9 bases lying between them. DNA of the CDR3: TGTGCCAGCAGCGCAGACACGGTGAACACTGAAGCTTTCTTT. Protein sequence: CASSADTVNTEAFF.

CDR3 residues: CASSPLSGRALTGELFF. DNA of the CDR3: TGTGCCAGCTCACCACTAAGCGGGAGGGCCCTCACCGGGGAGCTGTTTTTT. The V gene is TRBV18, the J gene TRBJ2-2; 10 bases agree with TRBD2. CDR3 length: 17 amino acids. Germline V gene data show CDR1 as KGHSH and CDR2 as LQKENI. With 1 base clipped from V and 4 bases from J, the junction kept 6 bases outside the gene matches.

This chain links TRBV24-1 with TRBJ2-2; 7 bases fit TRBD1. This CDR3 region has 14 residues. V lost 6 bases to trimming and J lost 6 bases; unmatched junction nucleotides: 6. Germline V gene sequence: CDR1 KGHDR, CDR2 SFDVKD. Here the CDR3 reads CATSRGGEAGELFF. For the CDR3, the DNA is TGTGCCACCAGTAGAGGGGGCGAGGCCGGGGAGCTGTTTTTT.

J is TRBJ2-7 and V is TRBV18; 7 bases match TRBD2. The CDR3 has 17 residues. In germline, CDR1 is KGHSH, CDR2 LQKENI. Trimming removed 3 bases from V and 0 bases from J; junction bases left unmatched: 11. CDR3 sequence reads: CASSPEAQRDLSYEQYF. CDR3 in DNA: TGTGCCAGCTCACCCGAGGCCCAGCGGGACCTCTCCTACGAGCAGTACTTC.

The table lists this clone with a count of one. This chain links TRBV5-1 with TRBJ2-7; 7 nucleotides align to TRBD1. The V and J ends lost 0 bases and 5 bases, in that order; junction bases with no gene match: 5. Germline CDR1 and CDR2: SGHRS and YFSETQ. The CDR3 contains 14 residues. The CDR3 loop is CASSLGTGPDEQYF. CDR3 sequence (DNA): TGCGCCAGCAGCTTGGGGACAGGTCCCGACGAGCAGTACTTC.

The chain carries TRBV6-1 and TRBJ1-5, with 9 positions matching TRBD1. J lost 4 bases, V lost 4 bases, and 11 bases had no gene match. This CDR3 contains 17 residues. Germline loops: CDR1 MNHNS, CDR2 SASEGT. Written as DNA, the CDR3 is TGTGCCAGCAGTGGGAGGACAGGGGCAATTGGGAATCAGCCCCAGCATTTT. This translates into CASSGRTGAIGNQPQHF.

This chain links TRBV29-1 with TRBJ2-7; 10 nucleotides match TRBD1. CDR3 length equals 12 residues. Germline loops: CDR1 SQVTM, CDR2 ANQGSEA. Trimming removed 7 bases from V and 5 bases from J; junction bases left unmatched: 5. CDR3 sequence reads: CSGGQGLDEQYF. The CDR3 DNA reads as TGCAGCGGGGGACAGGGGTTGGACGAGCAGTACTTC.